Presented here are 28 T cell receptor beta chains from one specimen sequenced in a study of shared clonotypes between healthy human individuals. The method was immunoSEQ multiplex PCR; TCRdb's version includes in-frame clones alone and lacks a portion of them. Among approximately 640,000 clones, approximately 75% were seen once, and the ten largest hold around 2%. What was sequenced was memory CD4+ T cells sorted from blood. Specified subset: CD45RA-negative fraction. The receptors were gathered from a woman aged 25 to 45 in good health.

J is TRBJ1-1 and V is TRBV29-1; a possible D gene is TRBD1 (5 bases). Germline V gives CDR1 SQVTM, CDR2 ANQGSEA. The CDR3 totals 12 residues. V was shortened by 4 bases and J by 1 base, with 7 bases between the two germline ends. CDR3 loop: CSVGGTNTEAFF. Here the CDR3 DNA reads TGCAGCGTTGGGGGGACGAACACTGAAGCTTTCTTT.

The chain joins TRBV6-6 to TRBJ2-5; D remains ambiguous. Trimming shortened V by 6 bases and J by 4 bases, and 9 bases separated the two germline ends. The V gene's germline CDR1 is MNHNY and CDR2 SVGAGI (reference sequence). This CDR3 contains 12 residues. CDR3 residues: CASSPKRETQYF. The CDR3 coding sequence is TGTGCCAGCAGCCCCAAGAGAGAGACCCAGTACTTC.

The rearrangement links TRBV7-2 to TRBJ1-5; a weak D match, TRBD1 (5 bases). The CDR3 loop spans 13 amino acids. The germline V and J ends were trimmed by 5 bases and 7 bases, with 12 bases remaining between them. Germline CDR1 SGHTA, CDR2 FQGNSA. The CDR3 bases are TGTGCCAGCAGCCAAGGGGAACTCCAGCCCCAGCATTTT. Protein: CASSQGELQPQHF.

The chain couples TRBV9 to TRBJ2-7; D uncertain. The CDR3 consists of 13 residues. With 5 bases removed from V and 3 bases from J, the gap between germline ends came to 12 bases. In germline, CDR1 is SGDLS, CDR2 YYNGEE. This chain's CDR3 is CASSPGLYYEQYF. The CDR3 region has the DNA TGTGCCAGCAGTCCCGGTCTATACTACGAGCAGTACTTC.

This clone was counted a single time. This sequence joins TRBV4-1 and TRBJ2-3, with 14 nucleotides matching TRBD2. With V trimmed by 3 bases and J by 3 bases, 5 bases remained unmatched. The CDR3 has 17 amino acids. The V gene's germline CDR1 is MGHRA and CDR2 YSYEKL. As DNA, the CDR3 is TGCGCCAGCAGCCAGCCGGGACTAGCGGGAGAAACAGATACGCAGTATTTT. It specifies CASSQPGLAGETDTQYF.

CDR3: CASSLGPNTEAFF. DNA of the CDR3: TGTGCCAGCAGTTTGGGACCGAACACTGAAGCTTTCTTT. The rearrangement uses TRBV11-2 and TRBJ1-1, with a weak D call TRBD1 (5 bases). The CDR3 is 13 residues long. V dropped 6 bases and J dropped 1 base, with 9 bases sitting between them. The germline gives CDR1 SGHAT, CDR2 FQNNGV.

This clone was found once. The J gene is TRBJ2-7, the V gene TRBV28; possible D gene TRBD1, 6 bases. CDR3 size: 14 residues. Germline lookup yields CDR1 MDHEN and CDR2 SYDVKM. The ends were cut back, 1 base at V and 4 bases at J, with 11 bases in the middle. This CDR3 reads CASSLSGQRYEQYF. The DNA for the CDR3 is TGTGCCAGCAGTTTATCTGGACAGCGGTACGAGCAGTACTTC.

The CDR3 spells CASSIIQGAKQPQHF. The CDR3 coding sequence is TGTGCCAGTAGTATTATACAGGGGGCGAAGCAGCCCCAGCATTTT. The rearrangement uses TRBV19 and TRBJ1-5; 9 positions agree with TRBD1. Germline loops: CDR1 LNHDA, CDR2 SQIVND (reference sequence). V was clipped by 3 bases and J by 7 bases; unmatched bases: 7. The CDR3 contains 15 residues.

Only a few counts were recorded for this clone. This chain joins TRBV5-4 and TRBJ2-1; 8 bases are shared with TRBD1. Germline values: CDR1 SGHNT, CDR2 YYREEE (reference sequence). With 3 bases clipped from V and 5 bases from J, the junction kept 7 bases outside the gene matches. The CDR3 length is 15 residues. CDR3 protein: CASSSRDRINNEQFF. For the CDR3, the DNA is TGTGCCAGCAGCTCCCGGGACAGGATAAACAATGAGCAGTTCTTC.

The chain employs TRBV11-3 and TRBJ2-7, with 12 nucleotides matching TRBD2. Germline lookup yields CDR1 SGHNT and CDR2 YENEEA. Trimming at V came to 5 bases and at J to 7 bases, leaving 6 bases not matched to a gene. The CDR3 extends over 14 amino acids. CDR3 DNA sequence: TGTGCCAGCAGCCAGACTAGCGGGAGTTCAGAGCAGTACTTC. Protein sequence: CASSQTSGSSEQYF.

V usage is TRBV18 and J usage is TRBJ2-5; D is possibly TRBD2 (6 bases). V was shortened by 2 bases and J by 3 bases, with 13 bases between the two germline ends. The CDR3 covers 15 residues. Germline loops: CDR1 KGHSH, CDR2 LQKENI. The DNA for the CDR3 is TGTGCCAGCTCACCATACAGACGGAGGGAAGAGACCCAGTACTTC. Its protein is CASSPYRRREETQYF.

This clone showed up just a few times. The rearrangement joins TRBV28 to TRBJ1-5; 7 bases agree with TRBD1. Germline assignment: CDR1 MDHEN and CDR2 SYDVKM. The CDR3 extends over 17 amino acids. Unmatched junction bases numbered 8, after V lost 2 bases and J lost 1 base. The CDR3 DNA sequence: TGTGCCAGCAGTTTAGACCGACAGGGTTGGAGCAATCAGCCCCAGCATTTT. It yields the protein CASSLDRQGWSNQPQHF.

The rearrangement joins TRBV28 to TRBJ2-7; 11 positions match TRBD2. This CDR3 has 15 amino acids. The germline V gene encodes CDR1 MDHEN and CDR2 SYDVKM. V was clipped by 6 bases and J by 4 bases; unmatched bases: 8. CDR3 coding DNA: TGTGCCAGCAGAAGATTAGCGGGAGGGCGGTACGAGCAGTACTTC. Residues: CASRRLAGGRYEQYF.

V gene TRBV19 combines with J gene TRBJ1-2; the D is unclear. Germline-derived CDR1 and CDR2 are LNHDA and SQIVND (reference sequence). V was cut by 4 bases and J by 7 bases, with 13 bases left in between. CDR3 length equals 13 residues. The CDR3 spells CASSRAELAGYTF. CDR3 DNA sequence: TGTGCCAGTAGTAGGGCAGAACTGGCTGGCTACACCTTC.

V usage is TRBV9 and J usage is TRBJ2-5, with TRBD2 matching over 10 bases. From germline, CDR1 is SGDLS and CDR2 YYNGEE. CDR3 length equals 17 residues. The V and J ends lost 0 bases and 5 bases, in that order; junction bases with no gene match: 10. Written as DNA, the CDR3 is TGTGCCAGCAGCGTAGTACCAGCGGGAGGGGGGATGGAGACCCAGTACTTC. This sequence encodes CASSVVPAGGGMETQYF. Looking up the rest from reference TRBV9 and TRBJ2-5 gives the full variable domain: DSGVTQTPKHLITATGQRVTLRCSPRSGDLSVYWYQQSLDQGLQFLIQYYNGEERAKGNILERFSAQQFPDLHSELNLSSLELGDSALYFCASSVVPAGGGMETQYFGPGTRLLVL.

The chain couples TRBV2 to TRBJ1-3, with 9 bases aligning to TRBD1. Per the germline V gene, CDR1 is SNHLY and CDR2 is FYNNEI. Unmatched junction bases numbered 6, after V lost 6 bases and J lost 3 bases. The CDR3 extends over 15 amino acids. CDR3 protein: CASRGQGTGGNTIYF. DNA of the CDR3: TGTGCCAGCAGGGGACAGGGAACTGGTGGAAACACCATATATTTT.

The V call is TRBV28, the J call TRBJ2-2; possible D gene TRBD1, 5 bases. Trimming took off 8 bases at V and 7 bases at J, with 11 bases between the two ends. CDR3 length equals 12 residues. Germline assignment: CDR1 MDHEN and CDR2 SYDVKM. The CDR3 DNA reads as TGTGCCAGCTTTCCAGGGATCGGGGAGCTGTTTTTT. Translation gives CASFPGIGELFF. The complete variable domain, with remaining parts taken from reference TRBV28 and TRBJ2-2, reads DVKVTQSSRYLVKRTGEKVFLECVQDMDHENMFWYRQDPGLGLRLIYFSYDVKMKEKGDIPEGYSVSREKKERFSLILESASTNQTSMYLCASFPGIGELFFGEGSRLTVL.

V and J are TRBV2 and TRBJ1-1, with D perhaps TRBD1 (5 bases). Germline CDR1 and CDR2: SNHLY and FYNNEI. Trimming removed 6 bases at V and 1 base at J, with 12 bases between. The CDR3 is 14 amino acids. CDR3 amino acids: CASSIEGQNTEAFF. Written as DNA, the CDR3 is TGTGCCAGCAGCATAGAAGGACAGAACACTGAAGCTTTCTTT.

The rearrangement uses TRBV28 and TRBJ1-1, with a weak D call TRBD1 (6 bases). The CDR3 is 15 residues long. The V end lost 6 bases, the J end lost 3 bases, and 17 bases lay between the germline ends. Germline assignment: CDR1 MDHEN and CDR2 SYDVKM. DNA for the CDR3: TGTGCCAGCAGACCTATCACAGGGTATGACACTGAAGCTTTCTTT. Protein product: CASRPITGYDTEAFF.

The chain recombines TRBV15 with TRBJ2-2; the match to TRBD2 covers 8 bases. The CDR3 has 15 amino acids. The germline V gene has CDR1 LNHNV and CDR2 YYDKDF (reference sequence). The trim removed 5 bases at V and 0 bases at J, leaving 2 bases unmatched. The CDR3 sequence: CATSELAANTGELFF. The CDR3 DNA reads TGTGCCACCAGCGAACTAGCGGCGAACACCGGGGAGCTGTTTTTT.

The chain uses TRBV28 and TRBJ2-1; D uncertain. The ends were cut back, 7 bases at V and 7 bases at J, with 20 bases in the middle. Germline V gives CDR1 MDHEN, CDR2 SYDVKM. The CDR3 extends over 15 amino acids. CDR3 nucleotides: TGTGCCAGCACCAGCTGGACGGCCCGGAGTAATGAGCAGTTCTTC. Translation: CASTSWTARSNEQFF. The full variable domain, with the rest looked up from reference TRBV28 and TRBJ2-1, is DVKVTQSSRYLVKRTGEKVFLECVQDMDHENMFWYRQDPGLGLRLIYFSYDVKMKEKGDIPEGYSVSREKKERFSLILESASTNQTSMYLCASTSWTARSNEQFFGPGTRLTVL.

The V gene is TRBV20-1, the J gene TRBJ1-2; TRBD1 matches at 7 bases. The CDR3 is made up of 11 amino acids. The V gene's germline CDR1 is DFQATT and CDR2 SNEGSKA (reference sequence). V dropped 6 bases and J dropped 8; count of bases not matched to a gene: 6. CDR3 nucleotide sequence: TGCAGTGCCATGACAGGGCGCGGCTACACCTTC. It specifies CSAMTGRGYTF.

This clone showed up many times. Other DNA sequences of this sample code for an identical CDR3. The chain combines TRBV18 with TRBJ1-3; D remains unclear. The CDR3 extends over 15 amino acids. Trimming stripped 0 bases from V and 0 bases from J, with 6 bases between. CDR1 is KGHSH, CDR2 LQKENI, per germline. The CDR3 DNA follows: TGTGCCAGCTCACCACCGGTTTACTCTGGAAACACCATATATTTT. As protein: CASSPPVYSGNTIYF.

Here the CDR3 DNA reads TGCGCCAGCAGATCAATGGGGGGCTACCAAGAGACCCAGTACTTC. Its protein is CASRSMGGYQETQYF. The rearrangement joins TRBV5-1 to TRBJ2-5; D is perhaps TRBD1 or TRBD2 (6 bases each). V lost 5 bases and J 0 bases, leaving 14 bases between the germline ends. Per the germline V gene, CDR1 is SGHRS and CDR2 is YFSETQ. The CDR3 has 15 amino acids.

This rearrangement joins TRBV9 to TRBJ2-2; TRBD2 matches at 12 bases. The CDR3 spans 16 residues. V shed 0 bases, J shed 7 bases, and the junction held 4 bases outside the gene matches. CDR1 is SGDLS and CDR2 is YYNGEE in the germline V gene. The chain's CDR3 is CASSVGLAGVVGELFF. The DNA for the CDR3 is TGTGCCAGCAGCGTAGGACTAGCGGGAGTAGTCGGGGAGCTGTTTTTT.

This sequence joins TRBV6-5 and TRBJ2-1; perhaps D is TRBD1 or TRBD2 (5 bases each). V was cut by 6 bases and J by 10 bases, with 13 bases left in between. The CDR3 covers 12 residues. The V gene's germline CDR1 is MNHEY and CDR2 SVGAGI. CDR3 coding DNA: TGTGCCAGCAGCCGGGACGTCGGCGAGCAGTTCTTC. It yields the protein CASSRDVGEQFF.

The chain joins TRBV27 to TRBJ2-7; TRBD1 agrees at 7 bases. The CDR3 runs 14 residues. Losses at the gene ends were 5 bases for V and 2 bases for J; bases not matched to a gene: 6. Germline V CDR1 and CDR2: MNHEY, SMNVEV (reference sequence). The CDR3 DNA reads TGTGCCAGCAGTCCCCGAGGGACAGCCTACGAGCAGTACTTC. Protein product: CASSPRGTAYEQYF.

This clone has a handful of counts. The chain joins TRBV7-3 to TRBJ2-2, with 7 positions matching TRBD2. The germline V gene encodes CDR1 SGHTA and CDR2 FQGTGA. V was pared by 5 bases and J by 4 bases, with 4 bases of the junction left unmatched. The CDR3 loop spans 14 amino acids. CDR3 sequence reads: CASSGSGITGELFF. The CDR3 DNA sequence: TGTGCCAGCAGCGGGAGCGGGATCACCGGGGAGCTGTTTTTT.